This T cell receptor beta chain comes out of a study of OX40 agonist ivuxolimab in advanced cancers. Looking at the study overall: Ivuxolimab, which targeted the costimulatory receptor OX40 (CD134), was an agonistic, fully human IgG2 monoclonal antibody. Intravenous ivuxolimab was administered to patients every 2 weeks at six dose levels: 0.01, 0.1, 0.3, 1.5, 3 and 10 mg/kg. Of the roughly 54 dose-escalation patients, hepatocellular carcinoma was present in 19, melanoma in roughly 15, renal cell carcinoma in 9 and head and neck cancer in 9. In the dose-escalation cohort, about four fifths of patients were male, and the mean age was 60 years with a range of 23 to 79. Prior anti-PD-1, anti-PD-L1 or anti-CTLA-4 therapy was permitted, and checkpoint inhibitors had been received by 40% to 50% of dose-escalation patients. Partial responses occurred in three dose-escalation patients: two with cutaneous melanoma and one with hepatocellular carcinoma. The point of sequencing TCRbeta in the periphery was to test whether ivuxolimab changed TCR sequence diversity and drove clonal T-cell expansion. The paper covers the monotherapy dose-escalation part of the phase I ivuxolimab trial, which included N of about 50 patients.

Comments on this clone: There is no known antigen for this receptor. No base-level quality is on record; no much larger clone is a single base apart.

Patients with autoimmune disease history or receiving systemic immunosuppression were excluded from the trial. Peripheral blood for TCR sequencing was collected from all dose cohorts at baseline, on cycle 4 day 1, and on cycle 7 day 1. Samples were obtained from an open-label, multicenter, first-in-human phase I dose-escalation trial of ivuxolimab. Adults with locally advanced or metastatic melanoma, renal cell, hepatocellular, or head and neck squamous cell carcinoma were enrolled in the trial. Before TCR sequencing, CD4+ and CD8+ T cells were separately sorted from peripheral blood. The paper as a whole reports these results and caveats: In the 0.1-3.0 mg/kg groups, partial responders were among the patients with the lowest normalized peripheral clonal expansion, particularly in CD8+ T cells. At doses from 0.1 to 3.0 mg/kg, clonal expansion was seen in both CD4+ and CD8+ blood T cells between baseline and week 6. The antigen specificity of the clonally expanded peripheral T cells was not determined. Low levels of normalized T-cell clonal expansion were also seen in some patients who did not respond. On average, CD8+ T cells showed more expanded clones than CD4+ T cells after ivuxolimab.

Genomic DNA was isolated from the sorted cells so that the TCRbeta CDR3 region could be sequenced. The immunoSEQ Assay was used to sequence the TCRbeta CDR3 regions. The source is immuneACCESS, and TCRdb retained only in-frame sequences with V and J called. Part of the clones is not carried over; for the studies checked, unresolved V genes explain less than half of this, and the remainder is unexplained. This sample gives about 100,000 clones in total; roughly 90% of them show up just once. The ten most abundant clones make up about 0.51% of the sample. Taken from cysteine to phenylalanine, the CDR3 has 15 residues. Of the read, only the CDR3 DNA is kept; its 45 bases are in frame from base 1. The trim is 11 bases for V and 6 bases for J, with a gap of 25 bases between the germline ends. CDR1 and CDR2, looked up from the germline V gene, are SGHNT and YENEEA.

The rearrangement combines TRBV11-3 with TRBJ2-5; perhaps TRBD2 is the D gene, with 7 bases matching. This clonotype was obtained from an adult with an advanced solid tumor such as melanoma, head and neck, liver or kidney cancer. Sequencing used CD4+ or CD8+ T cells sorted from blood, obtained in a trial of the OX40 agonist ivuxolimab. CDR3 reads: CASEKSGGATKTQYF. The nucleotide sequence reads TGTGCCTCGGAGAAGAGTGGGGGGGCGACGAAGACCCAGTACTTC.